Each of the 18 T cell receptor beta chains below was sequenced from the same sample in a study of circulating CD8 cells and anti-PD-1 response in melanoma. Live CD3+CD8+TCRalphabeta+ cells were sorted into four subsets by PD-1 and/or TIGIT. TCR libraries were prepared from around 14 ng of total RNA with the QIAseq Immune Repertoire TCR panel. In TCRdb, the reads were re-called with MiXCR into one record per CDR3 protein. The sample lists 450 to 600 distinct CDR3 sequences, around 4.5% occurring once. This sample comprised CD8+ T cells from PBMCs, obtained at baseline or after one month of anti-PD-1 therapy (not recorded which). Every receptor here comes from a human donor with melanoma.

This clonotype is judged large. The chain uses TRBV20-1 and TRBJ1-2; D remains unclear. This CDR3 spans 12 amino acids. Trimming took 6 bases from V and 4 from J, leaving 12 bases between them. Germline V CDR1 and CDR2: DFQATT, SNEGSKA (reference sequence). The DNA for the CDR3 is TGCAGTGCCGCCAGACCGATCTATGGCTACACCTTC. Its translation: CSAARPIYGYTF.

Relative to its sample, this clonotype is medium-sized. The J gene is TRBJ2-5, the V gene TRBV2; 10 positions match TRBD2. Losses at the gene ends were 3 bases for V and 5 bases for J; bases not matched to a gene: 6. Germline CDR1 reads SNHLY; CDR2 reads FYNNEI. This CDR3 contains 15 residues. CDR3 nucleotides: TGTGCCAGCAGTGATTCGCCTAGCGGGGGTGAGACCCAGTACTTC. Protein sequence: CASSDSPSGGETQYF.

This clonotype ranks as medium-sized. The rearrangement uses TRBV19 and TRBJ2-2, with D maybe TRBD2 (6 bases). CDR1 LNHDA and CDR2 SQIVND come from the germline V gene (reference sequence). V shed 7 bases and J shed 3 bases, with 12 bases lying between them. The CDR3 is 14 residues long. The CDR3 region is CASTLAEYTGELFF. The CDR3 nucleotides read TGTGCCAGTACATTAGCGGAGTACACCGGGGAGCTGTTTTTT.

By sample fraction, this clonotype is large. The chain employs TRBV27 and TRBJ2-3; no clear D gene. With 2 bases removed from V and 6 bases from J, the gap between germline ends came to 9 bases. This CDR3 spans 13 amino acids. The germline CDR1 and CDR2 sequences are MNHEY and SMNVEV (reference sequence). CDR3 bases: TGTGCCAGCAGTTTACAACATGGGGATACGCAGTATTTT. It translates to CASSLQHGDTQYF.

This clonotype is deemed medium-sized. V gene TRBV2 combines with J gene TRBJ2-7; D might be TRBD2 (5 bases). V lost 3 bases, J lost 4 bases, and 13 bases lay in between. There are 14 residues in the CDR3. The germline CDR1 and CDR2 sequences are SNHLY and FYNNEI. CDR3 sequence reads: CASSERGSVYEQYF. The CDR3 bases are TGTGCCAGCAGTGAGCGCGGGTCAGTTTACGAGCAGTACTTC.

By share, this clonotype ranks as large. V and J are TRBV9 and TRBJ2-1, with unresolved D. CDR1 and CDR2 from the germline V gene are SGDLS and YYNGEE. This CDR3 spans 15 amino acids. Trimming left V 2 bases short and J 1 base short, with 10 bases between. The CDR3 DNA reads TGTGCCAGCAGCGTCAGTGTAGGATCCTACAATGAGCAGTTCTTC. This translates into CASSVSVGSYNEQFF.

By share, this clonotype counts as medium-sized. This chain joins TRBV12-5 and TRBJ2-3; no clear D. In germline, CDR1 is LGHNT, CDR2 FRNRAP. Trimming left V 2 bases short and J 7 bases short, with 10 bases between. This CDR3 comprises 13 residues. This CDR3 is CASGLPPDNTQYF. In nucleotides, the CDR3 is TGTGCTAGTGGTTTGCCCCCCGACAATACGCAGTATTTT.

This clonotype rates as large. The gene calls are TRBV12-3 or TRBV12-4 and TRBJ2-3; D remains ambiguous. Deletions cut 3 bases from V and 2 bases from J, with 0 bases between. The CDR3 extends over 11 amino acids. The CDR3 here is CASSFTDTQYF. CDR3 nucleotides: TGTGCCAGCAGTTTCACAGATACGCAGTATTTT.

This clonotype qualifies as large. The rearrangement joins TRBV3-1 to TRBJ1-4, with a weak D call TRBD1 (5 bases). CDR1 is LGHDT and CDR2 is YNNKEL in the germline V gene (reference sequence). V was trimmed by 1 base and J by 7 bases, leaving 13 bases between them. This CDR3 comprises 15 residues. CDR3 nucleotides: TGTGCCAGCAGCCAAGCCCACGGGGGAGGTGAAAAACTGTTTTTT. It translates to CASSQAHGGGEKLFF.

This clonotype is large in the sample. This chain links TRBV20-1 with TRBJ2-3, with 10 positions matching TRBD2. This CDR3 region has 15 residues. Germline CDR1 and CDR2: DFQATT and SNEGSKA (reference sequence). Trimming removed 3 bases from V and 2 bases from J; junction bases left unmatched: 5. CDR3 region: CSASPGLADTDTQYF. DNA for the CDR3: TGCAGTGCTAGCCCCGGACTAGCGGACACAGATACGCAGTATTTT.

This clonotype is medium-sized within its sample. This rearrangement joins TRBV12-3 or TRBV12-4 to TRBJ2-7; D not certain. The CDR3 consists of 12 residues. The V and J ends lost 1 base and 4 bases respectively, with 5 bases between them. CDR3 residues: CASSLDQYEQYF. DNA for the CDR3: TGTGCCAGCAGTTTAGACCAGTACGAGCAGTACTTC.

Within the sample, this clonotype is medium-sized. The V gene is TRBV28, the J gene TRBJ2-1, with D possibly TRBD2 on 6 matching bases. The germline V gene has CDR1 MDHEN and CDR2 SYDVKM. Trimming took 2 bases from V and 7 from J, leaving 12 bases between them. The CDR3 is made up of 14 amino acids. Here the CDR3 DNA reads TGTGCCAGCAGTTTAGGGCGGGGTTGGAATGAGCAGTTCTTC. It encodes CASSLGRGWNEQFF.

This clonotype is large in the sample. The V and J genes are TRBV19 and TRBJ2-7; 9 bases align to TRBD1. V gave up 6 bases and J gave up 4 bases; unmatched junction bases: 10. Germline V gives CDR1 LNHDA, CDR2 SQIVND (reference sequence). The CDR3 is 15 amino acids. In DNA form, the CDR3 reads TGTGCCAGTAGCCCCACAGGGGGCATTGTATACGAGCAGTACTTC. It is translated as CASSPTGGIVYEQYF.

This clonotype rates as large. The chain uses TRBV5-4 and TRBJ2-1; 9 nucleotides match TRBD1. V dropped 9 bases and J dropped 0; count of bases not matched to a gene: 13. CDR3 length: 17 amino acids. Germline loops: CDR1 SGHNT, CDR2 YYREEE (reference sequence). CDR3 in DNA: TGTGCCACCCTGGACAGGGGAACTCCGAGCTCCTACAATGAGCAGTTCTTC. The encoded protein is CATLDRGTPSSYNEQFF.

In the case of this clonotype: This could be a read error, since a much larger clone is one nucleotide away. The CDR3 ends on some other residue instead of the conserved phenylalanine or tryptophan, so this is likely a read error. CDR3 in amino acids: CASTSGGETQYL. The CDR3 DNA follows: TGTGCCAGCACCTCGGGTGGGGAGACCCAGTACCTC. This sequence joins TRBV25-1 and TRBJ2-5, with no clear D. CDR3 length: 12 amino acids. Germline CDR1 reads MGHDK; CDR2 reads SYGVNS. The V gene lost 7 bases and the J gene lost 5 bases, with 11 bases spanning the gap.

In its sample, this clonotype is large. This rearrangement joins TRBV7-2 to TRBJ1-4, with 7 bases fitting TRBD1. Per germline, CDR1 SGHTA and CDR2 FQGNSA. The V segment lost 3 bases and the J segment 6 bases; nucleotides outside the gene matches: 10. The CDR3 covers 16 residues. CDR3 loop: CASSFHPQGGDEKLFF. In DNA form, the CDR3 reads TGTGCCAGCAGCTTCCATCCTCAGGGGGGAGATGAAAAACTGTTTTTT.

By proportion, this clonotype is large. The rearrangement links TRBV11-2 to TRBJ2-5, with 7 nucleotides matching TRBD2. The CDR3 has 15 residues. After removal of 2 bases from V and 5 bases from J, the junction contained 8 bases not matched to a gene. Looked up from germline, CDR1 is SGHAT and CDR2 is FQNNGV. As DNA, the CDR3 is TGTGCCAGCAGCTTAATGGTTACTAGCGTGGAGACCCAGTACTTC. It translates to CASSLMVTSVETQYF.

In its sample, this clonotype is large (0.1 to 1%). CDR3 DNA sequence: TGTGCCAGCAGCTTGACAGGGGGCGGCGATGAGCAGTTCTTC. Protein: CASSLTGGGDEQFF. The V gene is TRBV7-3, the J gene TRBJ2-1; TRBD1 matches 10 bases. The CDR3 is made up of 14 amino acids. Trimming at V came to 3 bases and at J to 8 bases, leaving 4 bases not matched to a gene. Germline CDR1 reads SGHTA; CDR2 reads FQGTGA.